The 16 T cell receptor beta chains below were found in one sample sequenced in a study of blood T cell repertoires in COVID-19. The table came from immunoSEQ multiplex PCR; TCRdb's copy has only in-frame clones and leaves some out. In the table there are 110,000 to 150,000 clones, around nine tenths of which are singletons. Sample: peripheral blood. These receptors originate from a human donor in a cohort sampled during active COVID-19.

This chain links TRBV5-1 with TRBJ2-3, with TRBD2 matching 8 bases. Trimming removed 6 bases from V and 8 bases from J; junction bases left unmatched: 14. Germline-derived CDR1 and CDR2 are SGHRS and YFSETQ. The CDR3 has 15 residues. DNA of the CDR3: TGCGCCAGCACCCACGGGGGGGCCGATGGCGCTACGCAGTATTTT. It encodes CASTHGGADGATQYF.

This clone was detected once. The chain uses TRBV5-1 and TRBJ2-7; TRBD2 matches 7 bases. Germline values: CDR1 SGHRS, CDR2 YFSETQ. The CDR3 has 14 residues. J was trimmed by 2 bases and V by 2 bases; bases with no gene match: 4. CDR3: CASSFTSVTYEQYF. CDR3 DNA sequence: TGCGCCAGCAGCTTCACTAGCGTCACCTACGAGCAGTACTTC. Full variable domain (outside the CDR3, taken from reference TRBV5-1 and TRBJ2-7): KAGVTQTPRYLIKTRGQQVTLSCSPISGHRSVSWYQQTPGQGLQFLFEYFSETQRNKGNFPGRFSGRQFSNSRSEMNVSTLELGDSALYLCASSFTSVTYEQYFGPGTRLTVT.

J is TRBJ2-2 and V is TRBV30, with D perhaps matching TRBD2 (6 bases). This CDR3 spans 15 amino acids. V shed 2 bases and J shed 2 bases, with 12 bases lying between them. Germline V CDR1 and CDR2: GTSNPN, SVGIG (reference sequence). CDR3 nucleotide sequence: TGTGCCTGGAGTCAGGGCGGGATAAACACCGGGGAGCTGTTTTTT. Protein product: CAWSQGGINTGELFF.

V is TRBV7-9 and J is TRBJ2-1; 7 nucleotides line up with TRBD2. The CDR3 is made up of 12 amino acids. Trimming at V came to 5 bases and at J to 8 bases, leaving 3 bases not matched to a gene. The germline gives CDR1 SEHNR, CDR2 FQNEAQ (reference sequence). Written as DNA, the CDR3 is TGTGCCAGCAGCCCTACTAGCGATGAGCAGTTCTTC. Translating it yields CASSPTSDEQFF.

CDR3 amino acids: CASSARRGAVNYGYTF. CDR3 nucleotide sequence: TGTGCCAGCAGCGCGAGGCGGGGAGCGGTTAACTATGGCTACACCTTC. The chain is built from TRBV2 and TRBJ1-2; D unresolved. The V gene lost 6 bases and the J gene lost 1 base, with 18 bases spanning the gap. In germline, CDR1 is SNHLY, CDR2 FYNNEI. This CDR3 has 16 amino acids. The variable domain in full, with the rest retrieved from reference TRBV2 and TRBJ1-2, is EPEVTQTPSHQVTQMGQEVILRCVPISNHLYFYWYRQILGQKVEFLVSFYNNEISEKSEIFDDQFSVERPDGSNFTLKIRSTKLEDSAMYFCASSARRGAVNYGYTFGSGTRLTVV.

This chain connects TRBV7-9 to TRBJ2-3; 7 bases are a match to TRBD2. The ends lost 11 bases at V and 2 bases at J; junction bases unmatched: 13. Germline CDR1 SEHNR, CDR2 FQNEAQ (reference sequence). The CDR3 is 15 residues long. CDR3 bases: TGTGCCTTACGGGGGGATGGAGGAACCACAGATACGCAGTATTTT. Translated, it gives CALRGDGGTTDTQYF.

To note about this clone: The sample holds other DNA sequences that translate to the same CDR3. V and J are TRBV3-1 (or the pseudogene TRBV3-2) and TRBJ1-1; D might be TRBD1 (5 bases). Germline loops: CDR1 LGHDT, CDR2 YNNKEL (reference sequence). The CDR3 length is 11 residues. Trimming shortened V by 8 bases and J by 5 bases, and 9 bases separated the two germline ends. In DNA, the CDR3 is TGTGCCAGCCGGGGGGGGACTGAAGCTTTCTTT. As protein: CASRGGTEAFF.

The chain recombines TRBV6-5 with TRBJ2-1; D possibly corresponds to TRBD2 (6 bases). Germline V gene sequence: CDR1 MNHEY, CDR2 SVGAGI. The CDR3 runs to 16 residues. The germline V and J ends were trimmed by 0 bases and 4 bases, with 13 bases remaining between them. The CDR3 region is CASSYSGAAGYNEQFF. CDR3 sequence (DNA): TGTGCCAGCAGTTACTCAGGGGCCGCGGGGTACAATGAGCAGTTCTTC.

The chain links TRBV7-2 to TRBJ1-1; D unclear. CDR1 is SGHTA and CDR2 is FQGNSA in the germline V gene. V was cut by 5 bases and J by 1 base, with 8 bases left in between. CDR3 length: 13 amino acids. CDR3 region: CASSRERNTEAFF. DNA for the CDR3: TGTGCCAGCAGCAGAGAAAGGAACACTGAAGCTTTCTTT.

This chain links TRBV5-6 with TRBJ2-3; TRBD1 is a possible D gene (6 bases). The CDR3 consists of 13 residues. Per germline, CDR1 SGHDT and CDR2 YYEEEE. The V end was cut by 0 bases, the J end by 4 bases, with 6 bases between. CDR3: CASSLGGPDTQYF. The CDR3 region has the DNA TGTGCCAGCAGCTTGGGGGGGCCAGATACGCAGTATTTT.

V is TRBV2 and J is TRBJ2-2; perhaps TRBD2 as D (5 bases). V was cut by 8 bases and J by 1 base, with 8 bases left in between. The CDR3 has 13 residues. Germline V gene lookup returns CDR1 SNHLY and CDR2 FYNNEI. Here the CDR3 DNA reads TGTGCCAGCGCGGGCCGGAACACCGGGGAGCTGTTTTTT. Translation: CASAGRNTGELFF.

The rearrangement uses TRBV5-4 and TRBJ2-5; TRBD1 agrees at 8 bases. CDR1 and CDR2 from the germline V gene are SGHNT and YYREEE (reference sequence). The CDR3 totals 14 residues. Losses at the gene ends were 4 bases for V and 3 bases for J; bases not matched to a gene: 5. This CDR3 reads CASSAVDREETQYF. CDR3 sequence (DNA): TGTGCCAGCAGCGCGGTGGACAGGGAAGAGACCCAGTACTTC.

The J gene is TRBJ2-5, the V gene TRBV3-1 (or the pseudogene TRBV3-2); 9 bases are shared with TRBD2. In germline, CDR1 is LGHDT, CDR2 YNNKEL (reference sequence). V dropped 5 bases and J dropped 2; count of bases not matched to a gene: 6. The length of the CDR3 is 15 residues. In nucleotides, the CDR3 is TGTGCCAGCAGCGCCCAGCGGGGGGTTCAAGAGACCCAGTACTTC. Its protein is CASSAQRGVQETQYF.

The chain couples TRBV5-1 to TRBJ2-7, with TRBD1 matching 10 bases. Looked up from germline, CDR1 is SGHRS and CDR2 is YFSETQ. The CDR3 covers 16 residues. Trimming cost V 3 bases and J 9 bases; bases outside gene matches: 15. This chain's CDR3 is CASSSSGTGERMGQYF. In DNA form, the CDR3 reads TGCGCCAGCAGCTCCTCCGGGACAGGGGAAAGGATGGGGCAGTACTTC.

There are a few counts of this clone. J is TRBJ2-1 and V is TRBV29-1; D unresolved. This CDR3 has 11 residues. Trimming took 3 bases from V and 3 from J, leaving 3 bases between them. The V gene's germline CDR1 is SQVTM and CDR2 ANQGSEA. The CDR3, as DNA: TGCAGCGTTGATAGCTACAATGAGCAGTTCTTC. It codes for CSVDSYNEQFF.

The chain couples TRBV7-3 to TRBJ2-2, with 8 bases aligning to TRBD2. CDR1 and CDR2 from the germline V gene are SGHTA and FQGTGA. The CDR3 consists of 13 residues. V gave up 5 bases and J gave up 5 bases; unmatched junction bases: 1. The DNA of the CDR3 is TGTGCCAGCAGCCCGGGGGGGACCGGGGAGCTGTTTTTT. It is translated as CASSPGGTGELFF.